Following are 8 T cell receptor beta chains from one sample sequenced in a study of blood T cell repertoires in COVID-19. Libraries were prepared by immunoSEQ multiplex PCR; TCRdb keeps only in-frame clonotypes and omits some of them. The data show about 200,000 clones, with 81% seen just once and 8% to 9% held by the top ten. The sample consisted of PBMCs or T cells enriched from blood (not recorded which). Receptors originate from a woman aged 50 to 60 with acute COVID-19.

The genes are TRBV18 and TRBJ2-7, with 10 bases aligning to TRBD1. CDR3 length: 14 residues. V lost 3 bases to trimming and J lost 5 bases; unmatched junction nucleotides: 4. From germline, CDR1 is KGHSH and CDR2 LQKENI. The CDR3, as DNA: TGTGCCAGCTCACCCGGGACAGGGGCACACGAGCAGTACTTC. Amino acid sequence: CASSPGTGAHEQYF.

The chain links TRBV7-2 to TRBJ1-1; TRBD1 matches at 9 bases. The CDR3 loop spans 14 amino acids. The V gene's germline CDR1 is SGHTA and CDR2 FQGNSA. V shed 5 bases and J 5 bases; nucleotides not matched to a gene: 6. The CDR3 is CASSPGGTGTEAFF. The CDR3 DNA follows: TGTGCCAGCAGCCCCGGGGGGACAGGGACTGAAGCTTTCTTT. The complete variable domain, with remaining parts taken from reference TRBV7-2 and TRBJ1-1, reads GAGVSQSPSNKVTEKGKDVELRCDPISGHTALYWYRQSLGQGLEFLIYFQGNSAPDKSGLPSDRFSAERTGGSVSTLTIQRTQQEDSAVYLCASSPGGTGTEAFFGQGTRLTVV.

The chain joins TRBV4-1 to TRBJ2-2, with D possibly being TRBD1 (5 bases). From germline, CDR1 is MGHRA and CDR2 YSYEKL. This CDR3 has 16 residues. Trimming left V 1 base short and J 3 bases short, with 12 bases between. The CDR3 spells CASSQAKGIDTGELFF. The DNA for the CDR3 is TGCGCCAGCAGCCAAGCAAAGGGGATAGACACCGGGGAGCTGTTTTTT.

The rearrangement joins TRBV7-2 to TRBJ2-2, with TRBD1 as a possible D gene (6 bases). Germline-derived CDR1 and CDR2 are SGHTA and FQGNSA. V was trimmed by 3 bases and J by 3 bases, leaving 8 bases between them. CDR3 length: 14 residues. CDR3 coding DNA: TGTGCCAGCAGCTTCTACAGGGACACCGGGGAGCTGTTTTTT. Amino acids: CASSFYRDTGELFF.

J is TRBJ2-7 and V is TRBV4-1, with 9 bases matching TRBD2. The V and J ends lost 6 bases and 4 bases, in that order; junction bases with no gene match: 10. This CDR3 region has 15 residues. Germline V gives CDR1 MGHRA, CDR2 YSYEKL. In nucleotides, the CDR3 is TGCGCCAGCAGTCAACCGCTAGCGGGGAAATACGAGCAGTACTTC. Its protein product is CASSQPLAGKYEQYF.

The chain links TRBV14 to TRBJ2-2; D uncertain. The V and J ends lost 3 bases and 4 bases respectively, with 12 bases between them. The CDR3 length is 15 residues. CDR1 is SGHDN, CDR2 FVKESK, per germline. The CDR3: CASSHRLTSTGELFF. CDR3 DNA sequence: TGTGCCAGCAGCCATCGGTTAACGAGCACCGGGGAGCTGTTTTTT.

The chain joins TRBV29-1 to TRBJ1-4, with TRBD1 matching over 10 bases. V was pared by 7 bases and J by 6 bases, with 8 bases of the junction left unmatched. Germline V gives CDR1 SQVTM, CDR2 ANQGSEA. The CDR3 is 14 residues long. The CDR3 DNA sequence: TGCAGCGCCGGGGGAGGACAGGGGGATGAAAAACTGTTTTTT. Translated, it gives CSAGGGQGDEKLFF.

The V and J genes are TRBV10-3 and TRBJ2-3; 9 bases match TRBD2. CDR3 length: 17 amino acids. The trim removed 5 bases at V and 0 bases at J, leaving 9 bases unmatched. CDR1 and CDR2 (germline): ENHRY, SYGVKD. The CDR3 reads CAISLTSGGTSTDTQYF. CDR3 DNA: TGTGCCATCAGTCTGACTAGCGGAGGAACTAGCACAGATACGCAGTATTTT.